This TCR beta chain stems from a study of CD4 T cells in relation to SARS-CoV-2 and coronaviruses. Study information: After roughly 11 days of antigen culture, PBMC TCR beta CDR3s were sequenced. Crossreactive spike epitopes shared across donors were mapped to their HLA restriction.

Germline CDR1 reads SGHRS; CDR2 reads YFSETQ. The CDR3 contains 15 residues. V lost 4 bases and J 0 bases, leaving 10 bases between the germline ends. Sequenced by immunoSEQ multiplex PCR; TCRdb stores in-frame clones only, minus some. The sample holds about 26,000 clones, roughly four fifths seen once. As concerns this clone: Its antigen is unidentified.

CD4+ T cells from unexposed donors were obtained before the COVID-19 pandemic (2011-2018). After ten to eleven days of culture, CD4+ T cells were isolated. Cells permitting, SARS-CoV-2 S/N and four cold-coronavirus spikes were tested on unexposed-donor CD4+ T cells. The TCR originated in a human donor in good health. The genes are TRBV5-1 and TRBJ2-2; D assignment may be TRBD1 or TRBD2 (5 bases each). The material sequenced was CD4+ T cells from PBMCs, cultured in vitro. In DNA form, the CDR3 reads TGCGCCAGCAGCCCTGAGGGGCCGAACACCGGGGAGCTGTTTTTT. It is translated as CASSPEGPNTGELFF. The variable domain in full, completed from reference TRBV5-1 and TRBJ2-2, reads KAGVTQTPRYLIKTRGQQVTLSCSPISGHRSVSWYQQTPGQGLQFLFEYFSETQRNKGNFPGRFSGRQFSNSRSEMNVSTLELGDSALYLCASSPEGPNTGELFFGEGSRLTVL.